This T cell receptor (beta chain) was sequenced during a study of blood T cell repertoires in COVID-19. Study information: Specimens from acute and convalescent COVID-19 originated in the United States, Italy and Spain. PBMCs, B-cell-depleted T cells, or T cells provided the cDNA or gDNA that made up the material.

V was cut by 3 bases and J by 0 bases, with 20 bases left in between. Germline V gene sequence: CDR1 SGHTA, CDR2 FQGTGA. This CDR3 is 18 amino acids long. Seattle-derived patients entered the study during active infection and were followed longitudinally. Method: immunoSEQ multiplex PCR; TCRdb's copy keeps in-frame clones and lacks some. Of roughly 410,000 clones listed, approximately 91% are singletons. Sequencing used peripheral blood. The chain recombines TRBV7-3 with TRBJ1-1; no clear D. The clonotype comes from a woman between 40 and 55 years old with COVID-19, enrolled during active disease. DNA of the CDR3: TGTGCCAGCAGCTTGGGAGTTCTTAAGAGGTTTATGAACACTGAAGCTTTCTTT. Translating gives CASSLGVLKRFMNTEAFF. Drawing the rest from reference TRBV7-3 and TRBJ1-1, the complete variable domain is GAGVSQTPSNKVTEKGKYVELRCDPISGHTALYWYRQSLGQGPEFLIYFQGTGAADDSGLPNDRFFAVRPEGSVSTLKIQRTERGDSAVYLCASSLGVLKRFMNTEAFFGQGTRLTVV.